A single sample is the source of the 9 T cell receptor beta chains below, sequenced in a study of OX40 agonist ivuxolimab in advanced cancers. Using immunoSEQ multiplex PCR, the repertoire was profiled, and TCRdb retains in-frame clones only, with some absent. The sample contains 25,000 to 35,000 clones, 75% to 90% of which appear only once. Source: CD4+ or CD8+ T cells sorted from blood, taken in a trial of the OX40 agonist ivuxolimab. Receptors were obtained from an adult with an advanced solid tumor such as melanoma, head and neck, liver or kidney cancer.

This rearrangement joins TRBV5-6 to TRBJ2-2; 9 nucleotides match TRBD1. This CDR3 has 15 amino acids. Germline CDR1 is SGHDT and CDR2 is YYEEEE. Trimming cost V 3 bases and J 4 bases; bases outside gene matches: 4. In DNA form, the CDR3 reads TGTGCCAGCAGCTCTGGGACAGGGTTCACCGGGGAGCTGTTTTTT. The encoded protein is CASSSGTGFTGELFF. The whole variable domain, filled in from reference TRBV5-6 and TRBJ2-2, reads DAGVTQSPTHLIKTRGQQVTLRCSPKSGHDTVSWYQQALGQGPQFIFQYYEEEERQRGNFPDRFSGHQFPNYSSELNVNALLLGDSALYLCASSSGTGFTGELFFGEGSRLTVL.

This clone has just one count. This sequence joins TRBV18 and TRBJ1-5, with 9 bases that match TRBD1. The ends lost 4 bases at V and 4 bases at J; junction bases unmatched: 5. The CDR3 runs to 15 residues. CDR1 and CDR2 from the germline V gene are KGHSH and LQKENI. The CDR3 spells CASSRKDRGNQPQHF. CDR3 in DNA: TGTGCCAGCTCACGAAAGGACAGGGGTAATCAGCCCCAGCATTTT.

This chain joins TRBV29-1 and TRBJ2-2; 9 bases agree with TRBD2. There are 15 residues in the CDR3. V gave up 4 bases and J gave up 0 bases; unmatched junction bases: 3. Germline CDR1 reads SQVTM; CDR2 reads ANQGSEA. The CDR3 reads CSVVLAGSNTGELFF. The CDR3 coding sequence is TGCAGCGTTGTGCTAGCGGGATCGAACACCGGGGAGCTGTTTTTT.

V and J are TRBV6-5 and TRBJ1-2; TRBD1 is a possible D gene (6 bases). This CDR3 has 13 amino acids. Germline lookup yields CDR1 MNHEY and CDR2 SVGAGI. V lost 5 bases, J lost 8 bases, and 15 bases lay in between. CDR3 in DNA: TGTGCCAGCAGTCAGATACAGGGAAGGGGCTACACCTTC. This sequence encodes CASSQIQGRGYTF.

V gene TRBV30 combines with J gene TRBJ2-7; no clear D gene. The CDR3 runs to 11 residues. V dropped 3 bases and J dropped 5 bases, with 8 bases sitting between them. Germline values: CDR1 GTSNPN, CDR2 SVGIG (reference sequence). In DNA, the CDR3 is TGTGCCTGGAGCGCGATGGACGAGCAGTACTTC. Translating gives CAWSAMDEQYF.

The rearrangement uses TRBV29-1 and TRBJ1-2; D may be TRBD1 (6 bases). V was trimmed by 1 base and J by 3 bases, leaving 12 bases between them. The CDR3 is 14 amino acids. Germline assignment: CDR1 SQVTM and CDR2 ANQGSEA. CDR3: CSVEGIQGDYGYTF. For the CDR3, the DNA is TGCAGCGTTGAAGGGATACAGGGCGACTATGGCTACACCTTC. The full variable domain, its missing parts supplied by reference TRBV29-1 and TRBJ1-2, is SAVISQKPSRDICQRGTSLTIQCQVDSQVTMMFWYRQQPGQSLTLIATANQGSEATYESGFVIDKFPISRPNLTFSTLTVSNMSPEDSSIYLCSVEGIQGDYGYTFGSGTRLTVV.

This clone came up a few times. The gene calls are TRBV6-4 and TRBJ2-3; TRBD1 agrees at 9 bases. V was pared by 4 bases and J by 1 base, with 0 bases of the junction left unmatched. CDR1 and CDR2 from the germline V gene are MRHNA and SNTAGT. The CDR3 is 14 amino acids. CDR3 in amino acids: CASSGTGGTDTQYF. CDR3 coding DNA: TGTGCCAGCAGTGGGACAGGGGGCACAGATACGCAGTATTTT.

This chain uses TRBV9 with TRBJ2-7; tentatively, D is TRBD1 (5 bases). Looked up from germline, CDR1 is SGDLS and CDR2 is YYNGEE. The CDR3 is 14 residues long. V was pared by 0 bases and J by 3 bases, with 10 bases between. The CDR3 loop is CASSVGSGHYEQYF. The CDR3 DNA reads as TGTGCCAGCAGCGTAGGGTCAGGACACTACGAGCAGTACTTC.

In its sample, this clone was seen once. V and J are TRBV6-4 and TRBJ2-5; possible D gene TRBD2, 5 bases. The V gene's germline CDR1 is MRHNA and CDR2 SNTAGT. The CDR3 length is 17 residues. V lost 4 bases and J lost 2, with 20 bases in between. The CDR3 coding sequence is TGTGCCAGCAGTGTCCGTCTGGAGAGGGTGGGTCAAGAGACCCAGTACTTC. It codes for CASSVRLERVGQETQYF.